The rows below give T cell receptor beta chains drawn from one sample of a study of T cells expressing NK-cell markers. For each CDR3 protein, TCRdb gives one entry from its re-call of the 5' RACE reads, without DNA. The sample has 550,000 to 600,000 distinct CDR3 sequences. The sample was blood T cells: a sorted CD56 or NKG2C T cell subset, CD4+ or CD8+ T cells, or bulk PBMC T cells (not recorded which). The receptors here all came from a man younger than 35 in good health. Each CDR3 is given with its conserved first and last residue. Fields, in order: J gene, V gene, CDR3 protein.

>TRBJ1-1|TRBV29-1
CSVDPRTEAFF
>TRBJ2-2|TRBV10-2
CASSGRASGSSTGELFF
>TRBJ1-5|TRBV21-1
CASSRQDNQPQHF
>TRBJ2-5|TRBV7-9
CASSLAGVLETQYF
>TRBJ1-4|TRBV7-2
CASSLGGLDNEKLFF
>TRBJ2-1|TRBV29-1
CSVFDRSNEQFF
>TRBJ1-5|TRBV18
CASSPAAGRPNQPQHF
>TRBJ1-4|TRBV6-5
CASSPRQGAREKLFF
>TRBJ1-5|TRBV20-1
CSARGTENQPQHF
>TRBJ2-7|TRBV5-1
CASSQDPSGDQYF
>TRBJ1-1|TRBV10-3
CASNREGTEAFF
>TRBJ2-3|TRBV5-6
CASRYGGDTQYF
>TRBJ2-1|TRBV7-6
CASSWSSTGTRYYNEQFF
>TRBJ2-1|TRBV27
CASSLWGRQSRRQFF
>TRBJ1-2|TRBV12-3/TRBV12-4
CASLKGTYGYTF
>TRBJ1-5|TRBV10-3
CAISESGPQHF
>TRBJ1-2|TRBV5-5
CASSRDGPTNYGYTF
>TRBJ2-3|TRBV25-1
CASSEFSVNTQYF
>TRBJ2-3|TRBV5-1
CASSRGSTMSTDTQYF
>TRBJ2-2|TRBV4-3
CASSHTVGTGDHGELFF
>TRBJ2-5|TRBV12-3/TRBV12-4
CASSPWRDGETQYF
>TRBJ2-7|TRBV28
CASRTRTASYEQYF
>TRBJ1-6|TRBV5-5
CASSWRQEPLHF
>TRBJ2-1|TRBV6-5
CASSYYVGEQFF
>TRBJ1-4|TRBV5-5
CASSLGDRGLLTNEKLFF